These 21 T cell receptor beta chains originate from one sample sequenced in a study of blood T cell repertoires in COVID-19 (dated by TCRdb to about 2020). The library came from the immunoSEQ multiplex PCR assay. TCRdb limited this immuneACCESS table to in-frame rearrangements with V and J called. A share of clones is missing; checked studies link under half to unresolved V genes, and the rest is unexplained. This sample gives more than 350,000 clones in total; around 92% of them show up just once. In total, the top ten clones hold approximately 3% of the sample. The sequenced sample consisted of peripheral blood. Receptor source: a woman in her thirties with COVID-19, enrolled during active disease.

The chain recombines TRBV21-1 with TRBJ2-7; the D call TRBD2 from the table was never checked on the DNA. TRBV21-1 is a pseudogene segment. The CDR3 has 15 amino acids. CDR3 bases: TGTGCCAGCAGCAAAGCGTTAGGGAGTCTGGGGGAGCAGTACGTC. Protein product: CASSKALGSLGEQYV.

The chain has TRBV7-2 and TRBJ2-6, with D perhaps matching TRBD1 (5 bases). This CDR3 contains 15 residues. The germline V gene encodes CDR1 SGHTA and CDR2 FQGNSA. Deletions cut 8 bases from V and 2 bases from J, with 13 bases between. In DNA, the CDR3 is TGTGCCAGCTCCCCGGCAGGGACTGGGGCCAACGTCCTGACTTTC. Translation gives CASSPAGTGANVLTF.

The table lists this clone with many counts. The rearrangement uses TRBV3-1 (or the pseudogene TRBV3-2) and TRBJ1-2; the D is unclear. V was clipped by 1 base and J by 4 bases, with 13 bases between them. The CDR3 has 15 residues. In germline, CDR1 is LGHDT, CDR2 YNNKEL (reference sequence). The CDR3 DNA is TGTGCCAGCAGCCAAGGTCGAACGCTACCCTATGGCTACACCTTC. Translation gives CASSQGRTLPYGYTF.

This clone was detected once. The chain carries TRBV6-2 or TRBV6-3 and TRBJ2-5; TRBD1 aligns across 7 bases. Germline CDR1 and CDR2: MNHEY and SVGEGT. V was pared by 5 bases and J by 2 bases, with 5 bases of the junction left unmatched. The CDR3 is made up of 14 amino acids. The CDR3 DNA is TGTGCCAGCAGTCGACAGGGATCGCAAGAGACCCAGTACTTC. Translating gives CASSRQGSQETQYF.

The chain joins TRBV3-1 (or the pseudogene TRBV3-2) to TRBJ2-3, with D unresolved. The V gene lost 2 bases and the J gene lost 4 bases, with 13 bases spanning the gap. The CDR3 loop spans 15 amino acids. In germline, CDR1 is LGHDT, CDR2 YNNKEL (reference sequence). CDR3 DNA: TGTGCCAGCAGCCAACAAAACTACGGAGCAGATACGCAGTATTTT. Its protein product is CASSQQNYGADTQYF.

This clone was counted a single time. The chain has TRBV9 and TRBJ2-3, with D possibly matching TRBD2 (6 bases). The V end was cut by 4 bases, the J end by 2 bases, with 14 bases between. CDR3 length: 15 residues. Germline values: CDR1 SGDLS, CDR2 YYNGEE. CDR3 sequence reads: CASSRSRGNTDTQYF. In nucleotides, the CDR3 is TGTGCCAGCAGCCGTTCTCGGGGGAACACAGATACGCAGTATTTT.

This clone was detected once. The J gene is TRBJ2-7, the V gene TRBV15, with D perhaps matching TRBD1 (6 bases). This CDR3 is 13 amino acids long. Germline lookup yields CDR1 LNHNV and CDR2 YYDKDF (reference sequence). With 5 bases removed from V and 7 bases from J, the gap between germline ends came to 15 bases. In DNA, the CDR3 is TGTGCCACCAGCGATCGCCCTACAGGGGAGCAGTACTTC. This gives the protein CATSDRPTGEQYF.

This clone was seen once. This chain uses TRBV3-1 (or the pseudogene TRBV3-2) with TRBJ1-1, with a weak D call TRBD1 (5 bases). V shed 2 bases and J shed 4 bases, with 14 bases lying between them. The CDR3 runs 15 residues. Germline assignment: CDR1 LGHDT and CDR2 YNNKEL (reference sequence). The CDR3 is CASSQLSGGGTEAFF. In nucleotides, the CDR3 is TGTGCCAGCAGCCAACTCAGCGGGGGTGGCACTGAAGCTTTCTTT.

A single count supports this clone. CDR3 amino acids: CASTPGTQGDQYF. The DNA for the CDR3 is TGTGCCAGCACGCCCGGGACACAAGGGGACCAGTACTTC. V gene TRBV21-1 combines with J gene TRBJ2-5; the table's D call TRBD1 went unverified against the DNA. TRBV21-1 is deemed a pseudogene. The CDR3 is 13 amino acids.

The CDR3 nucleotides read TGCAGCGTTGAAACCTCGACAGTTAACTATGGCTACACCTTC. Its protein product is CSVETSTVNYGYTF. The rearrangement uses TRBV29-1 and TRBJ1-2; tentatively, D is TRBD1 (5 bases). V was trimmed by 2 bases and J by 1 base, leaving 11 bases between them. Germline V gene data show CDR1 as SQVTM and CDR2 as ANQGSEA. The length of the CDR3 is 14 residues.

This clone turned up a few times. J is TRBJ1-3 and V is TRBV28; no reliable D call. This CDR3 is built from 15 residues. The V end was cut by 6 bases, the J end by 0 bases, with 12 bases between. CDR1 MDHEN and CDR2 SYDVKM come from the germline V gene. The CDR3 loop is CASRMSLVSGNTIYF. CDR3 DNA: TGTGCCAGCAGAATGTCACTGGTCTCTGGAAACACCATATATTTT.

The V gene is TRBV2, the J gene TRBJ1-6; tentative D call: TRBD1 (5 bases). This CDR3 is 14 amino acids long. Germline assignment: CDR1 SNHLY and CDR2 FYNNEI. The V and J ends lost 6 bases and 7 bases respectively, with 13 bases between them. The DNA for the CDR3 is TGTGCCAGCAGGGTAGGACAAGGGAATTCACCCCTCCACTTT. This gives the protein CASRVGQGNSPLHF. The full variable domain, completed using reference TRBV2 and TRBJ1-6, is EPEVTQTPSHQVTQMGQEVILRCVPISNHLYFYWYRQILGQKVEFLVSFYNNEISEKSEIFDDQFSVERPDGSNFTLKIRSTKLEDSAMYFCASRVGQGNSPLHFGNGTRLTVT.

The chain uses TRBV4-1 and TRBJ2-1, with 9 bases matching TRBD2. Germline loops: CDR1 MGHRA, CDR2 YSYEKL. CDR3 size: 17 residues. V dropped 0 bases and J dropped 8; count of bases not matched to a gene: 11. CDR3: CASSQEGAGGRGDEQFF. The CDR3 nucleotides are TGCGCCAGCAGCCAAGAAGGAGCGGGAGGACGCGGAGATGAGCAGTTCTTC.

The J gene is TRBJ2-7, the V gene TRBV28; 10 bases are shared with TRBD1. The CDR3 is 15 amino acids. V was pared by 6 bases and J by 4 bases, with 9 bases of the junction left unmatched. Germline V lookup: CDR1 MDHEN, CDR2 SYDVKM. The CDR3 region is CASRGLGQGTYEQYF. CDR3 nucleotides: TGTGCCAGCAGAGGACTGGGACAGGGGACTTACGAGCAGTACTTC.

The chain recombines TRBV5-1 with TRBJ2-1, with 9 bases lining up with TRBD1. V trimming: 4 bases; J trimming: 8 bases; junction bases outside the gene matches: 7. Germline CDR1 SGHRS, CDR2 YFSETQ. The CDR3 is 14 amino acids. The CDR3: CASSRGTGHHEQFF. The CDR3 DNA sequence: TGCGCCAGCAGCAGGGGGACAGGGCATCATGAGCAGTTCTTC.

The chain uses TRBV27 and TRBJ1-1, with a tentative D call TRBD1 (6 bases). The CDR3 spans 14 residues. Germline V gene sequence: CDR1 MNHEY, CDR2 SMNVEV (reference sequence). The V and J ends lost 7 bases and 6 bases respectively, with 18 bases between them. CDR3 residues: CASKFHRDISEAFF. In DNA, the CDR3 is TGTGCCAGCAAATTTCACAGGGATATCTCTGAAGCTTTCTTT.

The gene calls are TRBV7-2 and TRBJ1-3; no clear D gene. V lost 5 bases, J lost 1 base, and 18 bases lay in between. The germline V gene encodes CDR1 SGHTA and CDR2 FQGNSA. The CDR3 totals 17 residues. CDR3 loop: CASSLLGLGLSGNTIYF. For the CDR3, the DNA is TGTGCCAGCAGCCTACTCGGCCTCGGGTTATCTGGAAACACCATATATTTT.

The gene calls are TRBV27 and TRBJ2-7; D possibly corresponds to TRBD2 (6 bases). This CDR3 contains 13 residues. V was clipped by 3 bases and J by 3 bases, with 9 bases between them. Germline values: CDR1 MNHEY, CDR2 SMNVEV (reference sequence). As DNA, the CDR3 is TGTGCCAGCAGTTTGCGGGATGGCTACGAGCAGTACGTC. It translates to CASSLRDGYEQYV.

The chain recombines TRBV30 with TRBJ2-1; D is perhaps TRBD2 (5 bases). From germline, CDR1 is GTSNPN and CDR2 SVGIG (reference sequence). CDR3 length: 13 amino acids. The germline V and J ends were trimmed by 7 bases and 0 bases, with 10 bases remaining between them. CDR3 nucleotides: TGTGCCTCCAGCGGTAGCTCCTACAATGAGCAGTTCTTC. Translation gives CASSGSSYNEQFF.

This chain's CDR3 is CASSYGGSGAYEQYV. The CDR3 nucleotides are TGTGCCAGCAGCTACGGAGGTTCCGGGGCCTACGAGCAGTACGTC. The rearrangement joins TRBV5-5 to TRBJ2-7; tentatively, D is TRBD2 (5 bases). Trimming shortened V by 3 bases and J by 2 bases, and 15 bases separated the two germline ends. CDR3 length equals 15 residues. Germline values: CDR1 SGHKS, CDR2 YYEKEE (reference sequence).

V and J are TRBV12-3 or TRBV12-4 and TRBJ1-5; D gene unclear. CDR3 length: 13 residues. Trimming shortened V by 2 bases and J by 2 bases, and 4 bases separated the two germline ends. The CDR3 DNA follows: TGTGCCAGCAGTTTACTCGGCAATCAGCCCCAGCATTTT. It translates to CASSLLGNQPQHF.